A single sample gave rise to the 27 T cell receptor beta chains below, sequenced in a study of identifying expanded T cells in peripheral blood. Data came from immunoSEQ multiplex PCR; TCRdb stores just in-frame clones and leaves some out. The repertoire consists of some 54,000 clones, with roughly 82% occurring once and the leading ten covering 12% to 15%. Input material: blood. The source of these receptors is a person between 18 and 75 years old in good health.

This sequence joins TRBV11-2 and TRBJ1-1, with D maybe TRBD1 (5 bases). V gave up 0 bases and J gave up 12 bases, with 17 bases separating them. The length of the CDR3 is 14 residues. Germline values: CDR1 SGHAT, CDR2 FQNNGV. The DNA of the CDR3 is TGTGCCAGCAGCTTAGAGGTGTTGGGGGGGATCACTTTCTTT. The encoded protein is CASSLEVLGGITFF.

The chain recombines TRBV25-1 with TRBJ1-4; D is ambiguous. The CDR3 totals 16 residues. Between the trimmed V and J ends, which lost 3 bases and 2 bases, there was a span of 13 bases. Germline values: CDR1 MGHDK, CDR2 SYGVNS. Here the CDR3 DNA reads TGTGCCAGCAGTGACCAGTCCGTTATGACTAATGAAAAACTGTTTTTT. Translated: CASSDQSVMTNEKLFF.

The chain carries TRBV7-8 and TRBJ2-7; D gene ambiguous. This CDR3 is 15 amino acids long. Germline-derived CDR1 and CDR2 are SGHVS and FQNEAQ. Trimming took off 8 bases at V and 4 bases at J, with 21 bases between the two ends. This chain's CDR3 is CASRAEDYTGYEQYF. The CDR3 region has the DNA TGTGCCAGCCGCGCCGAGGATTATACTGGGTACGAGCAGTACTTC.

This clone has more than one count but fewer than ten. Written as DNA, the CDR3 is TGTGCCAGTAGTAAATCAACGGGCGGAAACTCTGGGGCCAACGTCCTGACTTTC. Its protein product is CASSKSTGGNSGANVLTF. V usage is TRBV19 and J usage is TRBJ2-6, with D unclear. V was trimmed by 4 bases and J by 0 bases, leaving 16 bases between them. Germline CDR1 is LNHDA and CDR2 is SQIVND (reference sequence). The length of the CDR3 is 18 residues.

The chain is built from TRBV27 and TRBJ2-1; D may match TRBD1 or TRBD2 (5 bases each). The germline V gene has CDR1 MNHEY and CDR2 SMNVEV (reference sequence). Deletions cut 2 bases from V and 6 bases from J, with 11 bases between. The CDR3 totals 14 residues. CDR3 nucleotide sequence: TGTGCCAGCAGTTTAGGGACCCCGATCAATGAGCAGTTCTTC. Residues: CASSLGTPINEQFF.

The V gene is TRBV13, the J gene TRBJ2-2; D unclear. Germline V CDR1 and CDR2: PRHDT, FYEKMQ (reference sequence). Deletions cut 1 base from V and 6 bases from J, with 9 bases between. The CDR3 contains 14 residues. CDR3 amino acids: CASSLAEKSGELFF. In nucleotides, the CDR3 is TGTGCCAGCAGCTTAGCCGAAAAATCCGGGGAGCTGTTTTTT.

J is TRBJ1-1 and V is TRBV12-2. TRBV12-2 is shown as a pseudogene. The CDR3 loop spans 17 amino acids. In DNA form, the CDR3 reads TGTGCAAGTCGACCTTTTAGCCTGTTAATCGCGAACACTGAAGCTTTCTTT. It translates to CASRPFSLLIANTEAFF.

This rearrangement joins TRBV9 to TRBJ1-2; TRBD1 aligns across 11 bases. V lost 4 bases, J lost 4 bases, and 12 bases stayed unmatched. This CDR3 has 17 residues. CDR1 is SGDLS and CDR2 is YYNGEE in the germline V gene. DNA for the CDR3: TGTGCCAGCAGCCCGAGGGGCGGACAGGGGGCAGGCTATGGCTACACCTTC. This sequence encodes CASSPRGGQGAGYGYTF.

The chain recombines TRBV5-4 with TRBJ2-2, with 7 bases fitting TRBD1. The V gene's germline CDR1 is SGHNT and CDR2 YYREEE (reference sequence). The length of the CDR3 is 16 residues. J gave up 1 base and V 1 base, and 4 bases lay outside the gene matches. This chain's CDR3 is CASSLSAGGNTGELFF. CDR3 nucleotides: TGTGCCAGCAGCTTGTCGGCAGGGGGGAACACCGGGGAGCTGTTTTTT. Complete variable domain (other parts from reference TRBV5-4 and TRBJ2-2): ETGVTQSPTHLIKTRGQQVTLRCSSQSGHNTVSWYQQALGQGPQFIFQYYREEENGRGNFPPRFSGLQFPNYSSELNVNALELDDSALYLCASSLSAGGNTGELFFGEGSRLTVL.

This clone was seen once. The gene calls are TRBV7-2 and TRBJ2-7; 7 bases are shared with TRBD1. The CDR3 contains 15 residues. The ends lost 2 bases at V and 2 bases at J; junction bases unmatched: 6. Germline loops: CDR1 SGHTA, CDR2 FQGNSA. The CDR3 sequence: CASSLTHDRAYEQYF. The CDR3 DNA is TGTGCCAGCAGCTTAACCCATGACAGGGCCTACGAGCAGTACTTC.

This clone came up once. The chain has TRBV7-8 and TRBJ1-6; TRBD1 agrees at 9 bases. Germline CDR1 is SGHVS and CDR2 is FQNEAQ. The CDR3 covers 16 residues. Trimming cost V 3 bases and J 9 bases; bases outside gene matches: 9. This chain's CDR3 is CASSFGSGTGSSPLHF. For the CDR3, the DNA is TGTGCCAGCAGCTTTGGGTCCGGGACAGGGAGTTCACCCCTCCACTTT.

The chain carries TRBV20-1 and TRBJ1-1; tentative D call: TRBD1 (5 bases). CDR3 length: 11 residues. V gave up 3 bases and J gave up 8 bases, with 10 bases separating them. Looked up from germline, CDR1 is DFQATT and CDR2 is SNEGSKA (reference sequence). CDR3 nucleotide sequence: TGCAGTGCTAGGGCAGGGAAGGAAGCTTTCTTT. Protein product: CSARAGKEAFF.

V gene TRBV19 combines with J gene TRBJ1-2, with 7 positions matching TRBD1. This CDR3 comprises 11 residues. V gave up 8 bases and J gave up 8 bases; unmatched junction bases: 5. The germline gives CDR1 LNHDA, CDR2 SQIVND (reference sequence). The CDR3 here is CASHRGGGYTF. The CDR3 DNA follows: TGTGCCAGTCACAGGGGAGGCGGCTACACCTTC.

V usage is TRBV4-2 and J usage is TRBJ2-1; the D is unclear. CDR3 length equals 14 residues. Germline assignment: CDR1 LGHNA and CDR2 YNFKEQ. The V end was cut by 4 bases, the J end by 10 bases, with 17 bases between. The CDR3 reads CASSRGPDQAEQFF. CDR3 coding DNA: TGTGCCAGCAGCCGTGGACCTGACCAAGCGGAGCAGTTCTTC.

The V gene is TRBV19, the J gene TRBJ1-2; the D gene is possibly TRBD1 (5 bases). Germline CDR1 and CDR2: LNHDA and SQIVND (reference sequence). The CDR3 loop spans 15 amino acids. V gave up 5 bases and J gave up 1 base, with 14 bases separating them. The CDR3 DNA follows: TGTGCCAGTAGTTCACACCAGGGATATAACTATGGCTACACCTTC. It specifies CASSSHQGYNYGYTF.

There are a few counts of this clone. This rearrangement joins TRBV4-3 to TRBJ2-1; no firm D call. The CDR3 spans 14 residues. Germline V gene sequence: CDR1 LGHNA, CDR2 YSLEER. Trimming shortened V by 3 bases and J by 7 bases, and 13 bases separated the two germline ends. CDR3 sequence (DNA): TGCGCCAGCAGCCATATAGAAGGAACAAATGAGCAGTTCTTC. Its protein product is CASSHIEGTNEQFF.

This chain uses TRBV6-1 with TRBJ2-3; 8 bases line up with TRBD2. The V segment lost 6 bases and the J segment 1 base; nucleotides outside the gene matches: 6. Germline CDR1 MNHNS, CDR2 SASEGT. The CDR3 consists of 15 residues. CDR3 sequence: CASRPAGVGTDTQYF. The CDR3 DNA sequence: TGTGCCAGCAGACCAGCGGGAGTAGGCACAGATACGCAGTATTTT.

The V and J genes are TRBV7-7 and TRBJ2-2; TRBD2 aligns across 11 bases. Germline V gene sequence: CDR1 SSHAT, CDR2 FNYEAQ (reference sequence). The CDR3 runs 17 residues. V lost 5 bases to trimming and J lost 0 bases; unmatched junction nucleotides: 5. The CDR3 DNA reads TGTGCCAGCAGCCTTAGGACTAGCGGGCCGAACACCGGGGAGCTGTTTTTT. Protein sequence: CASSLRTSGPNTGELFF.

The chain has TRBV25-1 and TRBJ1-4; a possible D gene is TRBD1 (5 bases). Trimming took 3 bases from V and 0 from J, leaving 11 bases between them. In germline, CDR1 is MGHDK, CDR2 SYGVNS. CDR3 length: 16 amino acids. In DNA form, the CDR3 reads TGTGCCAGCAGTGATTGGCAGGGTGCAACTAATGAAAAACTGTTTTTT. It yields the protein CASSDWQGATNEKLFF. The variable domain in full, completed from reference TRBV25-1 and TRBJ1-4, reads EADIYQTPRYLVIGTGKKITLECSQTMGHDKMYWYQQDPGMELHLIHYSYGVNSTEKGDLSSESTVSRIRTEHFPLTLESARPSHTSQYLCASSDWQGATNEKLFFGSGTQLSVL.

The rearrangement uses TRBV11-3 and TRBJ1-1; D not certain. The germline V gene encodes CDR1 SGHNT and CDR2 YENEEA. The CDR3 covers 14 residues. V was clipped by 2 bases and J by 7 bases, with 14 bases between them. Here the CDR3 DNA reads TGTGCCAGCAGCTTATTGGCGGGGTCTGATGAAGCTTTCTTT. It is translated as CASSLLAGSDEAFF.

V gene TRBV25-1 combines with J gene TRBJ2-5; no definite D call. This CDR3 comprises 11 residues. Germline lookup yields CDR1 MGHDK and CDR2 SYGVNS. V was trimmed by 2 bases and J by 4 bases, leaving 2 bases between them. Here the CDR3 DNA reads TGTGCCAGCAGTGAAGGAGAGACCCAGTACTTC. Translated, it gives CASSEGETQYF.

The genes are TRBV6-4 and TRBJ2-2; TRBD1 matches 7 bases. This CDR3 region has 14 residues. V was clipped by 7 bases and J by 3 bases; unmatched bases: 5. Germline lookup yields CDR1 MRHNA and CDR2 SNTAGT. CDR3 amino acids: CASTRGLYTGELFF. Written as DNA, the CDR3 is TGTGCCAGCACTAGGGGGCTTTACACCGGGGAGCTGTTTTTT.

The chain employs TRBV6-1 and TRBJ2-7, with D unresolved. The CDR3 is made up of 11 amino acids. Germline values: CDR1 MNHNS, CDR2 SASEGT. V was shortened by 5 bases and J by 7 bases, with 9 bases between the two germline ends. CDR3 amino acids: CASSFSIEQYF. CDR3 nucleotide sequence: TGTGCCAGCAGTTTCTCCATTGAGCAGTACTTC.

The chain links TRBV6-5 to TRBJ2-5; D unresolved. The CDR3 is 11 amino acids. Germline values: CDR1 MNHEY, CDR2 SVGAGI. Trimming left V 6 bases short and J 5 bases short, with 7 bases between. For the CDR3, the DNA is TGTGCCAGCAGCCGCGGTGAGACCCAGTACTTC. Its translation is CASSRGETQYF.

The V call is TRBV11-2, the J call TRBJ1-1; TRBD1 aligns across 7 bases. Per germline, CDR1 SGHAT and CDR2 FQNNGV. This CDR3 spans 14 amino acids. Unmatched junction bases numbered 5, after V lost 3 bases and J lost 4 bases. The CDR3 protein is CASSFSQGSTEAFF. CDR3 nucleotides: TGTGCCAGCAGCTTTTCACAGGGGAGCACTGAAGCTTTCTTT.

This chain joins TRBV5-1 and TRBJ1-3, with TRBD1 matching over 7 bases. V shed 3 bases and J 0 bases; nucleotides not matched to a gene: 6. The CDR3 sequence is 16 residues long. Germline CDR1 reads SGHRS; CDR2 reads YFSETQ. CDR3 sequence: CASSSGTADSGNTIYF. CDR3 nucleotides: TGCGCCAGCAGCTCAGGGACAGCTGACTCTGGAAACACCATATATTTT.

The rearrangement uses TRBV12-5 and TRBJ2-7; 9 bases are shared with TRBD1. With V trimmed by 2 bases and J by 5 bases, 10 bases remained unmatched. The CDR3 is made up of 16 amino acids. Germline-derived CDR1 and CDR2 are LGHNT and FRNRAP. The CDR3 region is CASGLLSGTGIHEQYF. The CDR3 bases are TGTGCTAGTGGTTTGCTCTCCGGGACAGGGATTCACGAGCAGTACTTC.